This T cell receptor (beta chain) appears in the sequencing data of a study of shared clonotypes between healthy human individuals. Study-level points and caveats: As a rule, naive subsets had a larger estimated richness than memory subsets. Among donors, sharing of clonotypes was expected to be affected by sequencing depth.

Repertoires were generated with immunoSEQ multiplex PCR, while TCRdb's copy carries only in-frame clones and drops some. Of hundreds of thousands of clones listed, 92% are singletons. The CDR3 totals 13 residues. V was shortened by 3 bases and J by 4 bases, with 10 bases between the two germline ends. Germline loops: CDR1 SGDLS, CDR2 YYNGEE. Positive CCR7 selection of CD45RO-negative cells yielded the naive CD8 cells, and terminally differentiated effector memory CD45RA+ cells were excluded. Turning to this clone: Its matching antigen is unknown.

V gene TRBV9 combines with J gene TRBJ2-5, with D tentatively TRBD2 (6 bases). The sequencing input was naive CD8+ T cells sorted from blood. The sequence came from a man aged 25-45 years in good health. The CDR3 region has the DNA TGTGCCAGCAGCGGGACTATCCCAGAGACCCAGTACTTC. It encodes CASSGTIPETQYF.